This T cell receptor (beta chain) was documented in a study of T-cell memory formation after mild COVID-19. Whole-study findings and limits: Contracting clones from day 15 to 85 had balanced CD4/CD8; later expanders favoured CD4+. What remained unconfirmed was the SARS-CoV-2 specificity of second-wave clones peaking on day 37. Pre-infection memory contained some responding clones, which suggested that cross-reactive memory had joined.

V was trimmed by 5 bases and J by 1 base, leaving 12 bases between them. The germline V gene has CDR1 KGHSH and CDR2 LQKENI. CDR3 length equals 14 residues. This clonotype has more than one count but fewer than ten. Its antigen is unidentified. Using constant-segment primers, 5'RACE produced TCR alpha and TCR beta cDNA libraries carrying sample barcodes and UMIs. TCRdb used MiXCR to reprocess the 5' RACE reads, holding one entry per CDR3 protein. The profile shows about 290,000 distinct CDR3 sequences, roughly 15% of them singletons. This sequence joins TRBV18 and TRBJ2-7; D is perhaps TRBD2 (6 bases). Material for sequencing was PBMCs or a T cell subset sorted from them (not recorded which). The sequence derives from a man between 18 and 29 years old who had mild COVID-19 (a few samples of this study predate the infection). Cell type and time point are not known. CDR3 protein: CASSSPTSSYEQYF. CDR3 bases: TGTGCCAGCTCATCCCCGACTAGTTCCTACGAGCAGTACTTC.